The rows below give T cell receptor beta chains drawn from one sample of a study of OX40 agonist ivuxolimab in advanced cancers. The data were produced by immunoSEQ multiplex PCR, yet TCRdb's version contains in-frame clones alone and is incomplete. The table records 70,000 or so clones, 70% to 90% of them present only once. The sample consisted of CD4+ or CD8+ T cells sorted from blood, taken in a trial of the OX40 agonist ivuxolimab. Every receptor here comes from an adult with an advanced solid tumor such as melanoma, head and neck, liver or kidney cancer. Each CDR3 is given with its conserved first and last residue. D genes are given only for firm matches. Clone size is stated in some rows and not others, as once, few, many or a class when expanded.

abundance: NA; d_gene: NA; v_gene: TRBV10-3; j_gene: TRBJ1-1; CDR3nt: TGTGCCATCAGTGAAGGGTGGAACACTGAAGCTTTCTTT; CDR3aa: CAISEGWNTEAFF
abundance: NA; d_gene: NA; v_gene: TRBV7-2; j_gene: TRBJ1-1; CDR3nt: TGTGCCAGCAGCTTAGGAGGTGGGGCTTTCTTT; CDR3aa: CASSLGGGAFF
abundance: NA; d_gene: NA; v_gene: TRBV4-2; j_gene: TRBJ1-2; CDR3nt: TGTGCCAGCAGCCAAGTTGAGCAGGGATGGGGCTACACCTTC; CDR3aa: CASSQVEQGWGYTF
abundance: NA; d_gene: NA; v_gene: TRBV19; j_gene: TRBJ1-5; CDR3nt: TGTGCCAGTAGTATCCTTCAGGGAAGGAGCAATCAGCCCCAGCATTTT; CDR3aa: CASSILQGRSNQPQHF
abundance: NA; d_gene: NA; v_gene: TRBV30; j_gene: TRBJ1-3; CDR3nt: TGTGCCTGGACTGGCTCTGGAAACACCATATATTTT; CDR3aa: CAWTGSGNTIYF
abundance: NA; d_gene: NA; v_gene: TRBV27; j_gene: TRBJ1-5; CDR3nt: TGTGCCAGCAGTTGCAATCAGCCCCAGCATTTT; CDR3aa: CASSCNQPQHF
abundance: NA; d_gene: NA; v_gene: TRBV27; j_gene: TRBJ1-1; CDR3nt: TGTGCCAGCGGGCAGGGACGGGCTGTCGGCACTGAAGCTTTCTTT; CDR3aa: CASGQGRAVGTEAFF
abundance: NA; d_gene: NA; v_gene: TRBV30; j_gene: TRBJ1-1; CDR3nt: TGTGCCTGGAGTGTAGGGAGGGACACTGAAGCTTTCTTT; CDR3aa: CAWSVGRDTEAFF
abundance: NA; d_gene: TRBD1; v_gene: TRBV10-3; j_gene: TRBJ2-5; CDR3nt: TGTGCCATCACATCGGGACAGGAAGAGACCCAGTACTTC; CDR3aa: CAITSGQEETQYF
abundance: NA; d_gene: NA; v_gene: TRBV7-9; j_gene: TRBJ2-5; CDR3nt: TGTGCCAGCAGCTTGGGGCAGAAAGAGACCCAGTACTTC; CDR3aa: CASSLGQKETQYF
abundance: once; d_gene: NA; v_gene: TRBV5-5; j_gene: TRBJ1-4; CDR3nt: TGTGCCAGCAGCTCAACAGGGATTGCGGAAAAACTGTTTTTT; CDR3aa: CASSSTGIAEKLFF
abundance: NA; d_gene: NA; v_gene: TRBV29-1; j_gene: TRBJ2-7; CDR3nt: TGCAGCGCCGGGGGGCCCGGCTACGAGCAGTACTTC; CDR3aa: CSAGGPGYEQYF
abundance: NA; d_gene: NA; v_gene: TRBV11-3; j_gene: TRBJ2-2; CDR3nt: TGTGCCAGCAGCCCCTCGGGGGCCGGGGAGCTGTTTTTT; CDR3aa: CASSPSGAGELFF
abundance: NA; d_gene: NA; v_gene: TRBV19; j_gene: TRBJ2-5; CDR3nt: TGTGCCAGTAGACAGGGTAACCAAGAGACCCAGTACTTC; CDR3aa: CASRQGNQETQYF
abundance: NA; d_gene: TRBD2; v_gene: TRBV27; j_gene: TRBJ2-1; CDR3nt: TGTGCCAGCAGTTTGGAACTAGCGGGGGGTAACCTCTCCTACAATGAGCAGTTCTTC; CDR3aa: CASSLELAGGNLSYNEQFF
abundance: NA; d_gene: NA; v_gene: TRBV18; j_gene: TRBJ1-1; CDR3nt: TGTGCCAGCTCACCACGAGGTAGAGCTGAAGCTTTCTTT; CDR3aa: CASSPRGRAEAFF
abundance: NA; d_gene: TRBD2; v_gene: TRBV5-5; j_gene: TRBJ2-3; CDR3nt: TGTGCCAGCAGCTTGGGTCGGGGAGGGATCACAGATACGCAGTATTTT; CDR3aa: CASSLGRGGITDTQYF
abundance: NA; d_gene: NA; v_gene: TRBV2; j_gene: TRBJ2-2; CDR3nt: TGTGCCAGCAGTCGCGCGGAAACCGGGGAGCTGTTTTTT; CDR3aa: CASSRAETGELFF
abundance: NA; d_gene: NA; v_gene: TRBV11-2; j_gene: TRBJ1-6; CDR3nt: TGTGCCAGCAGCTTGAGGGTTAATTCACCCCTCCACTTT; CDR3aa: CASSLRVNSPLHF
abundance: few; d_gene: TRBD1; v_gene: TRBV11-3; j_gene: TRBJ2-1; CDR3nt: TGTGCCAGCAGCTTAGGCATAACCGGGACAGGGGGAAACAATGAGCAGTTCTTC; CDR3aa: CASSLGITGTGGNNEQFF
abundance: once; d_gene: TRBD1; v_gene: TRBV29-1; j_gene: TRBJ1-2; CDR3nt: TGCAGCGTTGAAGAAACCCAGGGGGCTAGTGGCTACACCTTC; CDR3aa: CSVEETQGASGYTF
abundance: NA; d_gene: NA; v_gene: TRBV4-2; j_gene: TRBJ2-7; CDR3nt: TGTGCCAGCAGCCGAAACCGGGACTCCTACGAGCAGTACTTC; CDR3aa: CASSRNRDSYEQYF